The 7 T cell receptor beta chains reported below all come from one sample, sequenced in a study of human T cells and chemical hapten exposure (dated by TCRdb to the early 2020s). The protocol used for the library was RACE. For sequencing, a NextSeq 500 was employed. TCRdb reworked the public reads: Q25 trimming with fastp, MiXCR clone assembly, productive beta chains retained. Each entry is one CDR3 protein sequence, shown with its most common DNA and genes. Present in this sample are just over 80,000 distinct CDR3 sequences, roughly a tenth of which were seen just once. Of the sample, about 4.2% is held by the ten largest clones. The sample's time point label, in plain terms: patch test 1, 2 weeks after DPC sensitization. The treatment or condition label for this specimen denotes: therapeutic diphenylcyclopropenone sensitization with weekly scalp DPC. The material sequenced was whole blood, taken in connection with sensitization to the hapten diphenylcyclopropenone (DPC). The receptors shown here come from a woman in her fifties or sixties with alopecia areata. Some clones in this sample may be carry-over from other donors' samples.

This clonotype has only a few counts. The chain uses TRBV28 and TRBJ1-2; 10 nucleotides agree with TRBD1. CDR3 length: 15 residues. Germline V gene lookup returns CDR1 MDHEN and CDR2 SYDVKM. Losses at the gene ends were 6 bases for V and 3 bases for J; bases not matched to a gene: 7. The CDR3 here is CASREPGQGYYGYTF. CDR3 DNA: TGTGCCAGCAGAGAACCGGGACAGGGGTACTATGGCTACACCTTC.

Ten or more counts support this clonotype. V usage is TRBV29-1 and J usage is TRBJ1-4; TRBD1 matches at 10 bases. The V segment lost 7 bases and the J segment 8 bases; nucleotides outside the gene matches: 7. This CDR3 region has 13 residues. Germline CDR1 reads SQVTM; CDR2 reads ANQGSEA. CDR3 nucleotide sequence: TGCAGCGGGGTGGGACAGGGGCCAGAAAAACTGTTTTTT. As protein: CSGVGQGPEKLFF.

V usage is TRBV5-1 and J usage is TRBJ2-5; D is unclear. CDR3 length: 13 amino acids. V was trimmed by 4 bases and J by 5 bases, leaving 12 bases between them. Germline V gene data show CDR1 as SGHRS and CDR2 as YFSETQ. In DNA form, the CDR3 reads TGCGCCAGCAGCACCGATCGTAGGGAGACCCAGTACTTC. It yields the protein CASSTDRRETQYF. Looking up the rest from reference TRBV5-1 and TRBJ2-5 gives the full variable domain: KAGVTQTPRYLIKTRGQQVTLSCSPISGHRSVSWYQQTPGQGLQFLFEYFSETQRNKGNFPGRFSGRQFSNSRSEMNVSTLELGDSALYLCASSTDRRETQYFGPGTRLLVL.

There are many counts of this clonotype. The chain carries TRBV10-2 and TRBJ1-1, with D possibly being TRBD1 (6 bases). CDR3 size: 15 residues. V was trimmed by 2 bases and J by 5 bases, leaving 15 bases between them. The germline V gene encodes CDR1 WSHSY and CDR2 SAAADI. CDR3 in DNA: TGCGCCAGCAGTGAGCTTGGGGGCGAGAGTACTGAAGCTTTCTTT. Residues: CASSELGGESTEAFF.

The table lists this clonotype with many counts. The rearrangement links TRBV2 to TRBJ2-3, with 10 bases identical to TRBD1. The CDR3 sequence is 15 residues long. From germline, CDR1 is SNHLY and CDR2 FYNNEI. Unmatched junction bases numbered 9, after V lost 7 bases and J lost 5 bases. CDR3 sequence reads: CASKTDRGRGDTQYF. The CDR3 DNA reads as TGTGCCAGCAAAACCGACAGGGGGCGCGGAGATACGCAGTATTTT.

This chain uses TRBV20-1 with TRBJ2-1; 9 positions match TRBD2. The CDR3 covers 16 residues. V shed 3 bases, J shed 0 bases, and the junction held 6 bases outside the gene matches. Germline V gene lookup returns CDR1 DFQATT and CDR2 SNEGSKA (reference sequence). The CDR3 nucleotides read TGCAGTGCTAGGGCACTAGCGGGTTTCTCCTACAATGAGCAGTTCTTC. It encodes CSARALAGFSYNEQFF.

This clonotype was picked up many times. J is TRBJ1-1 and V is TRBV30; a weak D match, TRBD1 (6 bases). Germline assignment: CDR1 GTSNPN and CDR2 SVGIG (reference sequence). V lost 0 bases to trimming and J lost 9 bases, with 14 bases between them. The CDR3 covers 13 residues. CDR3 sequence reads: CAWSVDSRGKAFF. The CDR3, as DNA: TGTGCCTGGAGTGTAGACTCGAGGGGGAAAGCTTTCTTT.